The source of this T cell receptor (beta chain) is a study of T cells in Graves' hyperthyroidism and ophthalmopathy. Trimming removed 1 base from V and 6 bases from J, with 4 bases in between. The CDR3 is made up of 12 amino acids. Per the germline V gene, CDR1 is MDHEN and CDR2 is SYDVKM. The CDR3 regions of TCR beta were amplified from RNA transcripts. The study used the HTBI primer set for a first-round RT-PCR of the TCR CDR3. TCRdb analysed the multiplex PCR reads with MiXCR anew, one entry per CDR3 protein. The data show 370,000 or so distinct CDR3 sequences, 15% to 18% seen once. This clonotype was observed a few times.

This clonotype was sampled from a woman aged 18-29 years with Graves' hyperthyroidism that later progressed to Graves' ophthalmopathy. The J gene is TRBJ2-4, the V gene TRBV28; D is unclear. The sequenced material came from blood. CDR3 in amino acids: CASSLYGNIQYF. In nucleotides, the CDR3 is TGTGCCAGCAGTTTATACGGAAACATTCAGTACTTC.